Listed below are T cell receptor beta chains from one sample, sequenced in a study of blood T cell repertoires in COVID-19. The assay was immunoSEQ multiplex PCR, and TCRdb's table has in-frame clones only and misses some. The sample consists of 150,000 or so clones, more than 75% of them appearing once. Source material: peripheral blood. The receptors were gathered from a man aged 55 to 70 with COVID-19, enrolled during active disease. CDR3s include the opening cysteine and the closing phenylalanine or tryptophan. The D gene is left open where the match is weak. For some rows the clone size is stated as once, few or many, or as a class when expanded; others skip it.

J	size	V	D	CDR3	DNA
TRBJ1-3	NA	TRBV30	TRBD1	CAWSPQGTGVYGNTIYF	TGTGCCTGGAGTCCACAAGGGACAGGGGTTTATGGAAACACCATATATTTT
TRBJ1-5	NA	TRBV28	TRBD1	CASSKDREYQPQHF	TGTGCCAGCAGTAAGGACAGGGAGTATCAGCCCCAGCATTTT
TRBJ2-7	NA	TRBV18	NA	CASSPPVDTSYEQYF	TGTGCCAGCTCACCACCTGTGGACACCAGCTACGAGCAGTACTTC
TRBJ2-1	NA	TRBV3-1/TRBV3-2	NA	CASSRLDNEQFF	TGTGCCAGCAGCCGACTAGACAATGAGCAGTTCTTC
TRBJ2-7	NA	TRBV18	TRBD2	CASSPLREGYEQYF	TGTGCCAGCTCACCACTGCGGGAGGGATACGAGCAGTACTTC
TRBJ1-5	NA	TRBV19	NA	CASTGGSNQPQHF	TGTGCCAGTACGGGGGGTAGCAATCAGCCCCAGCATTTT
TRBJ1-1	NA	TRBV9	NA	CASSPRNMNTEAFF	TGTGCCAGCAGCCCCAGGAACATGAACACTGAAGCTTTCTTT
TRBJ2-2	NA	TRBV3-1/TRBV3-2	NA	CASSFNERFANTGELFF	TGTGCCAGCAGCTTCAACGAGAGGTTCGCGAACACCGGGGAGCTGTTTTTT
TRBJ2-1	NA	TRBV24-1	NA	CATSDPGLFSYNEQFF	TGTGCCACCAGTGACCCGGGACTCTTCTCCTACAATGAGCAGTTCTTC
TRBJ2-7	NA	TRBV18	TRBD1	CASSPPGQSSYEQYF	TGTGCCAGCTCACCACCGGGACAGAGCTCCTACGAGCAGTACTTC
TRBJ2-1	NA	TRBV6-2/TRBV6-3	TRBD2	CASSFGTSGGDEQFF	TGTGCCAGCAGTTTCGGGACTAGCGGAGGCGATGAGCAGTTCTTC
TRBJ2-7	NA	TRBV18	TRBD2	CASSPAGGGGYEQYF	TGTGCCAGCTCACCAGCGGGGGGCGGAGGCTACGAGCAGTACTTC
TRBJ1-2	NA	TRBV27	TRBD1	CASSRTGVLNYGYTF	TGTGCCAGCAGTAGAACAGGGGTCCTTAACTATGGCTACACCTTC
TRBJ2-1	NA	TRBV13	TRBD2	CASSKTSGLGNEQFF	TGTGCCAGCAGTAAGACTAGCGGGCTAGGGAATGAGCAGTTCTTC
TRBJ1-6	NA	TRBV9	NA	CASSARGYNSPLHF	TGTGCCAGCAGCGCCAGGGGTTACAATTCACCCCTCCACTTT
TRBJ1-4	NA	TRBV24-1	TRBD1	CATSPGQGLWSEKLFF	TGTGCCACCAGTCCGGGACAGGGGTTATGGAGTGAAAAACTGTTTTTT
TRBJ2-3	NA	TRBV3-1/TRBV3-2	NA	CASSQVVTDTQYF	TGTGCCAGCAGCCAAGTAGTAACAGATACGCAGTATTTT
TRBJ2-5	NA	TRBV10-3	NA	CAISGGGDDQETQYF	TGTGCCATCAGTGGGGGGGGCGACGACCAAGAGACCCAGTACTTC
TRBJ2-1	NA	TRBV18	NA	CASSPRATDNEQFF	TGTGCCAGCTCACCCAGGGCGACCGACAATGAGCAGTTCTTC
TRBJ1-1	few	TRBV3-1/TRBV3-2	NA	CASSHKTVKNTEAFF	TGTGCCAGCAGCCACAAGACAGTAAAGAACACTGAAGCTTTCTTT
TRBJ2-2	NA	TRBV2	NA	CASSGTPNTGELFF	TGTGCCAGCAGTGGGACACCGAACACCGGGGAGCTGTTTTTT
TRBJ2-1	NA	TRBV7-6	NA	CASSLAPARAVRHEQFF	TGTGCCAGCAGCTTAGCACCGGCCAGAGCGGTACGTCATGAGCAGTTCTTC
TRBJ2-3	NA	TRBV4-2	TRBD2	CASSQDAGRATDTQYF	TGTGCCAGCAGCCAAGATGCCGGGAGGGCCACAGATACGCAGTATTTT
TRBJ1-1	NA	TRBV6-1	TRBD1	CASSDRQGTEAFF	TGTGCCAGCAGTGATAGACAGGGGACTGAAGCTTTCTTT
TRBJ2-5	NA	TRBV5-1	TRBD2	CASSLPSGAQETQYF	TGCGCCAGCAGCTTGCCTAGCGGTGCCCAAGAGACCCAGTACTTC
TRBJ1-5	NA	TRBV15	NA	CATSSQPVSGVNQPQHF	TGTGCCACCAGCAGCCAACCAGTTTCAGGGGTTAATCAGCCCCAGCATTTT
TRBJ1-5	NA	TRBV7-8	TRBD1	CASSPPGTGAYQPQHF	TGTGCCAGCAGCCCCCCAGGGACAGGGGCTTATCAGCCCCAGCATTTT
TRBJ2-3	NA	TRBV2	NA	CASRADTDTQYF	TGTGCCAGCAGGGCAGACACAGATACGCAGTATTTT
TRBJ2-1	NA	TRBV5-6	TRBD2	CASSPGLAGYNEQFF	TGTGCCAGCAGCCCTGGGCTAGCGGGGTACAATGAGCAGTTCTTC
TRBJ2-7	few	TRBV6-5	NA	CASSLGPGQTYEQYF	TGTGCCAGCAGCCTAGGCCCAGGACAAACCTACGAGCAGTACTTC
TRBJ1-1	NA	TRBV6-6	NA	CASSYSYQGNTEAFF	TGTGCCAGCAGTTACTCGTATCAGGGGAACACTGAAGCTTTCTTT
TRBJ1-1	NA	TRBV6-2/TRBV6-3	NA	CASSYISGNTEAFF	TGTGCCAGCAGTTATATCTCAGGGAACACTGAAGCTTTCTTT
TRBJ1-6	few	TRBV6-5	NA	CASSYSRQTSPLHF	TGTGCCAGCAGTTACTCGCGACAAACTTCACCCCTCCACTTT
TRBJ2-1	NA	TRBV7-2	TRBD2	CASSPRTSGHNEQFF	TGTGCCAGCAGCCCGAGGACTAGCGGGCACAATGAGCAGTTCTTC
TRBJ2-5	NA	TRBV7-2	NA	CASSFGRGETQYF	TGTGCCAGCAGCTTCGGCAGGGGAGAGACCCAGTACTTC
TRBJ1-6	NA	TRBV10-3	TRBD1	CAISESAGTGYSPLHF	TGTGCCATCAGTGAGTCCGCCGGGACAGGGTATTCACCCCTCCACTTT
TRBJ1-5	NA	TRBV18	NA	CASLAGLNQPQHF	TGTGCCAGCCTAGCGGGGCTGAACCAGCCCCAGCATTTT
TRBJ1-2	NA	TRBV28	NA	CASSRRGGLHGYTF	TGTGCCAGCAGTAGGAGGGGGGGCCTCCATGGCTACACCTTC
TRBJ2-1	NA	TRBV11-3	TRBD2	CASSLAASGRGNEQFF	TGTGCCAGCAGCTTAGCGGCTAGCGGGAGGGGAAATGAGCAGTTCTTC
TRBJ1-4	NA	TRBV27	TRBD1	CASMPQQGFNEKLFF	TGTGCCAGTATGCCCCAACAGGGGTTTAATGAAAAACTGTTTTTT
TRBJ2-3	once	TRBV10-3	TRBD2	CASGGLAGLTDTQYF	TGTGCCAGCGGGGGACTAGCGGGACTAACAGATACGCAGTATTTT
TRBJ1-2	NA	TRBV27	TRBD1	CASSLTGGDYGYTF	TGTGCCAGCAGTTTAACAGGGGGGGACTATGGCTACACCTTC
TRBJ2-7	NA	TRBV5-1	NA	CASSPLGGADGYEQYF	TGCGCCAGCAGCCCCCTGGGGGGAGCGGATGGGTACGAGCAGTACTTC
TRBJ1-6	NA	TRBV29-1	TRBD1	CSAGQVGSPLHF	TGCAGCGCCGGACAGGTCGGTTCACCCCTCCACTTT
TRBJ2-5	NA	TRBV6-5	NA	CASTASGRDTQYF	TGTGCCAGCACCGCATCGGGCCGGGATACCCAGTACTTC
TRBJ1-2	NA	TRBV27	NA	CASSLRRKPNYGYTF	TGTGCCAGCAGTTTACGCAGGAAGCCAAACTATGGCTACACCTTC
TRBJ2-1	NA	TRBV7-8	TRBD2	CASSLAELAGAREQFF	TGTGCCAGCAGCTTAGCGGAACTAGCGGGAGCACGTGAGCAGTTCTTC
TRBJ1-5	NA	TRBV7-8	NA	CATERGSSNQPQHF	TGTGCCACCGAACGGGGGAGTAGCAATCAGCCCCAGCATTTT
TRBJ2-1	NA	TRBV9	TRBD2	CASSVSSGKWNEQFF	TGTGCCAGCAGCGTATCTAGCGGCAAGTGGAATGAGCAGTTCTTC
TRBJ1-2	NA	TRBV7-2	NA	CASSYSGTDYGYTF	TGTGCCAGCAGCTATTCCGGGACTGACTATGGCTACACCTTC
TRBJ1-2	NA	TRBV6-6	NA	CASSPFSGGGGNYGYTF	TGTGCCAGCAGTCCCTTCTCAGGCGGGGGGGGTAACTATGGCTACACCTTC
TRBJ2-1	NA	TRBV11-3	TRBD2	CASSSPTSGFPQFF	TGTGCCAGCAGCTCCCCGACTAGCGGATTCCCCCAGTTCTTC
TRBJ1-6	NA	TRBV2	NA	CASRGDTSSYNSPLHF	TGTGCCAGCAGGGGGGACACCAGCTCCTATAATTCACCCCTCCACTTT
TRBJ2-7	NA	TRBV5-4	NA	CASSRDTPWEQYF	TGTGCCAGCAGCCGGGATACGCCCTGGGAGCAGTACTTC
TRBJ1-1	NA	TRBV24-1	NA	CASPGGEGCTEAFF	TGTGCCTCCCCCGGGGGGGAGGGATGCACTGAAGCTTTCTTT
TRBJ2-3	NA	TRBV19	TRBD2	CASSSGLAGGPTDTQYF	TGTGCCAGTAGTTCAGGACTAGCGGGGGGGCCCACAGATACGCAGTATTTT
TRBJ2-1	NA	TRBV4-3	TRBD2	CASSQDPGGVNEQFF	TGCGCCAGCAGCCAAGATCCGGGAGGGGTCAATGAGCAGTTCTTC